The 13 T cell receptor beta chains listed next were all sequenced from one sample in a study of blood T cell repertoires in COVID-19. Sequenced by immunoSEQ multiplex PCR; TCRdb stores in-frame clones only, minus some. The sample holds 150,000 to 200,000 clones, 80% seen once. The sample consisted of PBMCs or T cells enriched from blood (not recorded which). Every receptor here comes from a woman aged 55-70 years who had recovered from COVID-19.

This chain uses TRBV6-4 with TRBJ2-7; 11 bases fit TRBD2. V lost 1 base, J lost 3 bases, and 14 bases stayed unmatched. CDR1 is MRHNA, CDR2 SNTAGT, per germline. The CDR3 has 19 residues. The chain's CDR3 is CASSDCKRLAGPAGYEQYF. DNA of the CDR3: TGTGCCAGCAGTGACTGCAAAAGACTAGCGGGGCCAGCAGGCTACGAGCAGTACTTC.

The V gene is TRBV10-3, the J gene TRBJ1-1; D may be TRBD1 (6 bases). The germline V gene has CDR1 ENHRY and CDR2 SYGVKD. This CDR3 is built from 13 residues. Deletions cut 7 bases from V and 4 bases from J, with 13 bases between. In DNA, the CDR3 is TGTGCCATCACCGAGGGGGGGGTCACTGAAGCTTTCTTT. Translation: CAITEGGVTEAFF.

The chain combines TRBV7-9 with TRBJ1-4, with D possibly being TRBD1 (6 bases). Germline V gene lookup returns CDR1 SEHNR and CDR2 FQNEAQ (reference sequence). CDR3 length: 17 amino acids. The V end was cut by 2 bases, the J end by 0 bases, with 13 bases between. The DNA of the CDR3 is TGTGCCAGCAGCTTAAAGGGGACACCAGCAACTAATGAAAAACTGTTTTTT. Protein: CASSLKGTPATNEKLFF. Full variable domain (remainder filled in from reference TRBV7-9 and TRBJ1-4): DTGVSQNPRHKITKRGQNVTFRCDPISEHNRLYWYRQTLGQGPEFLTYFQNEAQLEKSRLLSDRFSAERPKGSFSTLEIQRTEQGDSAMYLCASSLKGTPATNEKLFFGSGTQLSVL.

The chain has TRBV9 and TRBJ2-3, with D perhaps matching TRBD2 (6 bases). The germline CDR1 and CDR2 sequences are SGDLS and YYNGEE. Trimming removed 0 bases from V and 0 bases from J, with 11 bases in between. The CDR3 length is 16 residues. CDR3 sequence reads: CASSVGAGTSTDTQYF. For the CDR3, the DNA is TGTGCCAGCAGCGTAGGGGCGGGGACGAGCACAGATACGCAGTATTTT. Full variable domain (rest looked up from reference TRBV9 and TRBJ2-3): DSGVTQTPKHLITATGQRVTLRCSPRSGDLSVYWYQQSLDQGLQFLIQYYNGEERAKGNILERFSAQQFPDLHSELNLSSLELGDSALYFCASSVGAGTSTDTQYFGPGTRLTVL.

The CDR3 region is CASSMIGRNEKLFF. CDR3 DNA sequence: TGTGCCAGTAGTATGATAGGGAGGAATGAAAAACTGTTTTTT. V gene TRBV19 combines with J gene TRBJ1-4, with no clear D. With 3 bases removed from V and 5 bases from J, the gap between germline ends came to 10 bases. Germline CDR1 reads LNHDA; CDR2 reads SQIVND (reference sequence). The CDR3 extends over 14 amino acids.

The chain carries TRBV6-5 and TRBJ1-5, with 9 nucleotides matching TRBD1. Per the germline V gene, CDR1 is MNHEY and CDR2 is SVGAGI. Germline trimming cut 7 bases from V and 4 bases from J; bases unmatched to any gene: 8. This CDR3 region has 15 residues. This chain's CDR3 is CASTLQGAGNQPQHF. CDR3 in DNA: TGTGCCAGCACATTACAGGGGGCCGGGAATCAGCCCCAGCATTTT.

The gene calls are TRBV2 and TRBJ2-2; TRBD2 matches at 11 bases. The junction had 9 bases not matched to a gene; V was cut back by 6 bases and J by 3 bases. The CDR3 is made up of 17 amino acids. The germline gives CDR1 SNHLY, CDR2 FYNNEI. The CDR3 protein is CASRPNLAGGDTGELFF. CDR3 in DNA: TGTGCCAGCAGGCCTAATCTAGCGGGGGGCGACACCGGGGAGCTGTTTTTT.

The rearrangement uses TRBV19 and TRBJ1-6; 7 bases match TRBD1. Germline loops: CDR1 LNHDA, CDR2 SQIVND (reference sequence). V shed 7 bases and J 3 bases; nucleotides not matched to a gene: 3. There are 14 residues in the CDR3. CDR3 coding DNA: TGTGCCAGTAAGACAGGGAGCTATAATTCACCCCTCCACTTT. Its translation: CASKTGSYNSPLHF.

The V gene is TRBV18, the J gene TRBJ1-4; D uncertain. The V end lost 8 bases, the J end lost 3 bases, and 10 bases lay between the germline ends. Germline-derived CDR1 and CDR2 are KGHSH and LQKENI. The CDR3 is 13 amino acids. The chain's CDR3 is CASKNGPNEKLFF. In nucleotides, the CDR3 is TGTGCCAGCAAAAACGGTCCTAATGAAAAACTGTTTTTT.

This chain links TRBV19 with TRBJ2-7; TRBD1 agrees at 8 bases. There are 14 residues in the CDR3. Per germline, CDR1 LNHDA and CDR2 SQIVND (reference sequence). The trim removed 5 bases at V and 2 bases at J, leaving 5 bases unmatched. The CDR3 here is CASSATGGPYEQYF. DNA for the CDR3: TGTGCCAGTAGTGCCACAGGGGGGCCCTACGAGCAGTACTTC. The variable domain in full, with the rest retrieved from reference TRBV19 and TRBJ2-7, is DGGITQSPKYLFRKEGQNVTLSCEQNLNHDAMYWYRQDPGQGLRLIYYSQIVNDFQKGDIAEGYSVSREKKESFPLTVTSAQKNPTAFYLCASSATGGPYEQYFGPGTRLTVT.

This sequence joins TRBV30 and TRBJ2-2; 8 positions agree with TRBD1. In germline, CDR1 is GTSNPN, CDR2 SVGIG (reference sequence). Trimming at V came to 0 bases and at J to 0 bases, leaving 12 bases not matched to a gene. CDR3 length: 19 amino acids. The CDR3 spells CAWSVPRGRTTPNTGELFF. The CDR3 nucleotides are TGTGCCTGGAGTGTCCCCAGGGGGCGAACAACTCCGAACACCGGGGAGCTGTTTTTT.

The V call is TRBV2, the J call TRBJ2-1, with TRBD1 matching over 10 bases. The germline V gene has CDR1 SNHLY and CDR2 FYNNEI. V was pared by 10 bases and J by 8 bases, with 8 bases of the junction left unmatched. CDR3 size: 13 residues. CDR3 coding DNA: TGTGCCACCCGGACAGGGGGTAAAGATGAGCAGTTCTTC. Its protein product is CATRTGGKDEQFF.

This clone was detected a few times. The chain couples TRBV4-1 to TRBJ2-7; tentative D call: TRBD2 (6 bases). CDR1 and CDR2 from the germline V gene are MGHRA and YSYEKL. The CDR3 consists of 12 residues. V was cut by 3 bases and J by 4 bases, with 7 bases left in between. CDR3 bases: TGCGCCAGCAGCCACGGGGGATACGAGCAGTACTTC. The encoded protein is CASSHGGYEQYF.